Below, one T cell receptor (beta chain) is given with its context. This clonotype occurred many times. Its antigen has not been determined. No much larger clone is present one base from it, and per-base qualities are unavailable. This record comes from a study of T-cell memory formation after mild COVID-19 (dated by TCRdb to the early 2020s). General notes on the study: TCR sequence clusters from the two donors were largely donor specific. The cohort was made up of two young adult volunteers, one female and one male, who were previously healthy. Longitudinal TCRalpha and TCRbeta repertoire sequencing tracked T-cell clones expanding and contracting after mild COVID-19 in a couple of donors.

Sequencing was performed on an Illumina NovaSeq 6000. cDNA libraries for TCRalpha and TCRbeta were prepared by 5'RACE using constant-segment primers, with sample barcodes and unique molecular identifiers added. Trizol reagent was used to extract RNA from every sample. The libraries were amplified in two PCR steps, and the second step added a second sample barcode and Illumina TruSeq adapters. Sequencing of libraries was performed on an Illumina NovaSeq with 2 x 150 bp paired-end reads. Under the source paper's analysis protocol: Reads were demultiplexed and collapsed into UMI-guided consensus sequences with migec v1.2.7. With mixcr v2.1.11, UMI consensuses were aligned to TRA and TRB V and J templates and assembled into clonotypes. Expanded or contracted clonotypes were those called significant by both edgeR and NoisET, with noise models trained on biological replicates. edgeR calls used a false discovery rate-adjusted p below 0.01 and a log2 fold-change threshold of 1. PCA with hierarchical clustering of max-normalized trajectories of the 1000 most abundant clonotypes was used as exploratory dynamics analysis. The CD4 or CD8 phenotype of responding clones was assigned using the separately sequenced CD4+ and CD8+ repertoires. TCRdb handled the public reads itself, with Q25 trimming in fastp and clone calling in MiXCR, and kept productive beta chains. For every CDR3 protein sequence, its rows merge into one entry that carries the most common genes and DNA. None of the V and J calls come from the authors' own analysis; TCRdb made them. For this sample the table gives 30,000 to 45,000 distinct CDR3 sequences, of which over 10% were detected only once. Just under 30% of the sample rests with the top ten.

Sequences ENHRY (CDR1) and SYGVKD (CDR2) are obtained from the germline V gene. There are 14 amino acids in the CDR3, from cysteine to phenylalanine inclusive. This entry keeps only the CDR3 DNA: 42 bases, framed from base 1. V is cut by 0 bases and J by 0 bases, and the space between the germline ends is 5 bases. PBMCs were isolated by Ficoll-Paque density gradient centrifugation. What the work shows at the level of the full study, not this receptor alone: Contracting CD4+ clones were found mainly in CM and EM memory subsets, while CD8+ clones were enriched in EMRA. Clones that contracted from day 15 to 85 showed balanced CD4/CD8 phenotypes, whereas a second wave of clones that expanded from day 15 to 37 leaned towards CD4+. Some responding clones were detected in pre-infection memory, suggesting pre-existing cross-reactive memory T cells joined the SARS-CoV-2 response. SARS-CoV-2 specificity of the second-wave clones peaking on day 37 was not confirmed. The study covered only a couple of mild cases, and larger cohorts including severe cases with pre-infection samples were considered necessary.

Recombination joined TRBV10-3 with TRBJ1-1; confidence is insufficient to name the D gene. Sequencing was carried out using PBMCs or a T cell subset sorted from them (not recorded which). This clonotype originated in a man aged 18 to 30 who had mild COVID-19 (a few samples of this study predate the infection). The sample titles of this study are shuffled in the database, so cell type and time point are left out; the donor was told from shared clones. The nucleotides read TGTGCCATCAGTGAGTCGACGGTGAACACTGAAGCTTTCTTT. It translates as CAISESTVNTEAFF.